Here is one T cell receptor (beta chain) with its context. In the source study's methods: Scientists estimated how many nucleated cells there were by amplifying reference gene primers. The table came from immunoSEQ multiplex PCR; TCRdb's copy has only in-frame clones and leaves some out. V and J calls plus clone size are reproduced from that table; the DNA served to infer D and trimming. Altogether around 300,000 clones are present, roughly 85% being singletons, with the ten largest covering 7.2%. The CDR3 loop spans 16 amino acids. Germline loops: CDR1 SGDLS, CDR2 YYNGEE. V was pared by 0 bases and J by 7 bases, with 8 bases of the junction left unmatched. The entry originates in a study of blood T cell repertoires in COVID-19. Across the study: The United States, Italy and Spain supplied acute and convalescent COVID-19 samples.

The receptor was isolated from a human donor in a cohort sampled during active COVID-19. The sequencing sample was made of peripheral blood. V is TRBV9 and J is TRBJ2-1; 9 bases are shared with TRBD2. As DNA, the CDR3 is TGTGCCAGCAGCGTAGAGTCGCGGGGGGGCCTGAATGAGCAGTTCTTC. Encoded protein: CASSVESRGGLNEQFF.